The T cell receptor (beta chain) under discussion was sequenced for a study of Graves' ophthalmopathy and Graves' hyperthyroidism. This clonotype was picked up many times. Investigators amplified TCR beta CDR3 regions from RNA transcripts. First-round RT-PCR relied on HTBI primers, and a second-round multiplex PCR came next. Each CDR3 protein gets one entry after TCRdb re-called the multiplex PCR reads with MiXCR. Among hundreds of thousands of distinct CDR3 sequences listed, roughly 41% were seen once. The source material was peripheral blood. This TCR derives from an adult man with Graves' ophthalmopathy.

For the CDR3, the DNA is TGTGCCAGCAGCCAGACCGGGGACCTTTCTGCTTTCTTT. This translates into CASSQTGDLSAFF. This rearrangement joins TRBV6-6 to TRBJ1-1; tentative D call: TRBD1 (5 bases). The CDR3 is 13 residues long. Germline CDR1 MNHNY, CDR2 SVGAGI (reference sequence). V was trimmed by 6 bases and J by 11 bases, leaving 19 bases between them.